Given below is one T cell receptor beta chain in context. The clone's antigen remains unknown. No per-base quality is available; no much larger clone lies one base away. The CDR3 regions of human TCRbeta chains were analyzed by immunosequencing. The original pipeline was this. TCRs in the repertoires were compared against a reference library of SARS-CoV-2-specific TCRs that had been generated with the MIRA antigen-specificity platform. Breadth meant the fraction of unique TCRs that were SARS-CoV-2-associated, whereas depth meant the fraction of total T cells that were SARS-CoV-2-associated. Each spike-specific TCR was assigned to its reactive spike region and to a CD4 or CD8 class using the MIRA data. Log10-transformed breadth and depth values were compared by one-way ANOVA with Sidak's multiple comparisons tests. TCRdb provides this immuneACCESS table in a form limited to in-frame rearrangements. Some clones are lacking; in checked studies, under half of them reflect an unresolved V gene, and why the rest are absent is not known. For V, J and clone size, that table is used; D and trimming come from the DNA. The sample records roughly 100,000 clones, around 90% of which are singletons. Approximately 3.7% of the sample goes to the ten largest clones.

The sample originates from a study of T cell responses to AZD1222 COVID-19 vaccine (TCRdb year 2021). Context from the whole study: AZD1222 recipients whose second dose came at about 4 weeks and those whose second dose came at about 12 weeks were combined into one group, since spike-specific TCR depth and breadth did not differ between the two schedules. TCR sequencing covered 230 or so trial participants: 200 to 220 given two doses of AZD1222 and 26 given two doses of MenACWY control vaccine. Trial participants were enrolled by age into 18-55, 56-69 and 70-plus year subgroups, with around 140, 26 and 57 TCR-sequenced participants respectively.

This specimen's time point label, interpreted: baseline before first vaccination. Vaccinee samples came from UK trials COV001 and COV002, including a single-blind randomized controlled phase 2/3 trial of AZD1222 (ChAdOx1 nCoV-19) in healthy adults. Trial participant PBMC samples were collected at day 0 and day 28 after the second dose for TCRbeta chain sequencing. The investigation overall reported the following: Spike-specific TCR breadth and depth rose significantly after two AZD1222 doses compared with day 0 and with MenACWY recipients. No day 14 peak-response samples were available, so repertoires were characterized only after the peak T cell response. In the small 56-69-year group, the increase in depth fell short of significance, most likely because of low power. Participants were mostly white British, with more females than males. The authors suggested clonal diversity may have been underestimated. Reportedly, close to half of the unique spike-specific TCRs recognized epitopes lying outside the regions that are mutated in the B.1.351 and B.1.1.7 variants. Conclusions about previously exposed vaccinees are limited, since just five to seven AZD1222 recipients were seropositive for SARS-CoV-2 at baseline. The whole spike protein was spanned by vaccine-associated CD4 TCRs, and dominant responses were seen in regions 160-218 and 743-854.

From its cysteine to its phenylalanine, the CDR3 spans 13 amino acids. Only the CDR3 region is kept as DNA, spanning 39 bases read in frame from base 1. Trimming at the junction amounts to 8 bases on V and 5 bases on J, and the germline ends lie 14 bases apart. The germline V gene encodes CDR1 ENHRY and CDR2 SYGVKD. The receptor's source is an adult in good health. The chain is assembled from TRBV10-3 and TRBJ2-3; matching of 5 bases hints at TRBD2 as the D gene. Sequencing was performed on peripheral blood, taken on day 0 of AZD1222 vaccination. CDR3 region: CAIAAFGGDTQYF. The nucleotides read TGTGCCATCGCGGCCTTTGGAGGAGATACGCAGTATTTT.